These 21 T cell receptor beta chains came from one sample sequenced in a study of blood T cell repertoires in COVID-19. Sequenced by immunoSEQ multiplex PCR; TCRdb stores in-frame clones only, minus some. The sample shows about 320,000 clones, 90% to 95% of them seen only once. The sequenced sample consisted of PBMCs or T cells enriched from blood (not recorded which). All receptors derive from a woman aged 30 to 39 who had been exposed to COVID-19.

This clone was seen a handful of times. The chain uses TRBV5-1 and TRBJ1-1; possible D gene TRBD1, 6 bases. The ends were cut back, 4 bases at V and 0 bases at J, with 10 bases in the middle. CDR1 is SGHRS and CDR2 is YFSETQ in the germline V gene. This CDR3 is built from 14 residues. The CDR3 spells CASSPGQMNTEAFF. CDR3 nucleotides: TGCGCCAGCAGCCCCGGACAGATGAACACTGAAGCTTTCTTT.

CDR3 sequence (DNA): TGTGCCAGCAGTTACCAGGAATACACCGGGGAGCTGTTTTTT. Its translation: CASSYQEYTGELFF. This chain joins TRBV6-5 and TRBJ2-2; D unresolved. V shed 2 bases and J shed 3 bases, with 7 bases lying between them. Germline V gene lookup returns CDR1 MNHEY and CDR2 SVGAGI. The CDR3 has 14 residues.

The rearrangement links TRBV5-6 to TRBJ1-1, with 10 bases lining up with TRBD1. V shed 3 bases, J shed 8 bases, and the junction held 4 bases outside the gene matches. Germline V lookup: CDR1 SGHDT, CDR2 YYEEEE. The CDR3 has 13 amino acids. CDR3 in amino acids: CASSWDRGPEAFF. CDR3 nucleotides: TGTGCCAGCAGCTGGGACAGGGGCCCCGAAGCTTTCTTT.

The rearrangement joins TRBV5-4 to TRBJ1-2; D gene ambiguous. Germline V gene sequence: CDR1 SGHNT, CDR2 YYREEE (reference sequence). V lost 4 bases and J 3 bases, leaving 16 bases between the germline ends. CDR3 length: 15 residues. CDR3 region: CASSARLSEHYGYTF. The CDR3 region has the DNA TGTGCCAGCAGCGCTCGACTGAGTGAGCACTATGGCTACACCTTC. Complete variable domain (other parts from reference TRBV5-4 and TRBJ1-2): ETGVTQSPTHLIKTRGQQVTLRCSSQSGHNTVSWYQQALGQGPQFIFQYYREEENGRGNFPPRFSGLQFPNYSSELNVNALELDDSALYLCASSARLSEHYGYTFGSGTRLTVV.

The CDR3 region is CASSLGGTYGYTF. DNA for the CDR3: TGTGCCAGCAGCTTGGGAGGGACATATGGCTACACCTTC. The J gene is TRBJ1-2, the V gene TRBV5-4; possible D gene TRBD1, 6 bases. The ends were cut back, 0 bases at V and 5 bases at J, with 8 bases in the middle. Germline V CDR1 and CDR2: SGHNT, YYREEE (reference sequence). The CDR3 loop spans 13 amino acids.

This chain uses TRBV11-2 with TRBJ2-3, with D unclear. V lost 2 bases and J 8 bases, leaving 5 bases between the germline ends. Germline lookup yields CDR1 SGHAT and CDR2 FQNNGV. The CDR3 has 11 residues. The chain's CDR3 is CASSLSITQYF. CDR3 DNA: TGTGCCAGCAGCTTATCCATTACGCAGTATTTT.

The chain recombines TRBV5-1 with TRBJ2-1; TRBD1 might be the D (5 bases). Trimming stripped 2 bases from V and 9 bases from J, with 21 bases between. Germline V gene lookup returns CDR1 SGHRS and CDR2 YFSETQ. The CDR3 sequence is 16 residues long. The CDR3 coding sequence is TGCGCCAGCAGCTTCCTACAGGTAGGGTCGGTAGGTGAGCAGTTCTTC. Amino acids: CASSFLQVGSVGEQFF.

In nucleotides, the CDR3 is TGCGCCAGCAGCCGCGCTAGGTCCCCCTTGGTCTCCTACGAGCAGTACTTC. This encodes CASSRARSPLVSYEQYF. J is TRBJ2-7 and V is TRBV4-3, with D unclear. CDR1 and CDR2 (germline): LGHNA, YSLEER. This CDR3 spans 17 amino acids. Trimming took 4 bases from V and 0 from J, leaving 19 bases between them.

This chain joins TRBV7-6 and TRBJ2-5, with D tentatively TRBD2 (6 bases). The CDR3 has 16 residues. V shed 3 bases and J shed 7 bases, with 21 bases lying between them. Looked up from germline, CDR1 is SGHVS and CDR2 is FNYEAQ. The CDR3 loop reads CASSFGGGAGIGTQYF. CDR3 nucleotide sequence: TGTGCCAGCAGCTTTGGTGGCGGGGCCGGGATCGGGACCCAGTACTTC.

J is TRBJ1-6 and V is TRBV6-5; D possibly corresponds to TRBD1 (5 bases). The CDR3 consists of 15 residues. The V end was cut by 6 bases, the J end by 0 bases, with 9 bases between. In germline, CDR1 is MNHEY, CDR2 SVGAGI. CDR3 nucleotides: TGTGCCAGCAGGGCGGACAACTCCTATAATTCACCCCTCCACTTT. Protein: CASRADNSYNSPLHF.

The chain has TRBV5-4 and TRBJ1-1; D not certain. The ends were cut back, 0 bases at V and 5 bases at J, with 14 bases in the middle. The CDR3 loop spans 15 amino acids. CDR1 is SGHNT and CDR2 is YYREEE in the germline V gene (reference sequence). The CDR3 DNA sequence: TGTGCCAGCAGCTTGGGGCGGCCGATGGGTACTGAAGCTTTCTTT. Residues: CASSLGRPMGTEAFF.

The chain carries TRBV19 and TRBJ1-2; D is uncertain. Germline V gives CDR1 LNHDA, CDR2 SQIVND (reference sequence). Trimming stripped 9 bases from V and 0 bases from J, with 14 bases between. The CDR3 contains 14 residues. The CDR3, as DNA: TGTGCCAGCCGTAACAGAGATTCTAACTATGGCTACACCTTC. Its protein product is CASRNRDSNYGYTF.

The genes are TRBV7-2 and TRBJ2-4; possibly TRBD1 for D (6 bases). Germline V gene lookup returns CDR1 SGHTA and CDR2 FQGNSA. The V and J ends lost 4 bases and 6 bases respectively, with 16 bases between them. The CDR3 length is 15 residues. The CDR3 sequence is CASSSLQGSLNIQYF. CDR3 coding DNA: TGTGCCAGCAGCTCCCTACAGGGTTCACTAAACATTCAGTACTTC.

This clone was seen a single time. V is TRBV12-5 and J is TRBJ1-1, with D unresolved. Trimming removed 7 bases at V and 4 bases at J, with 10 bases between. CDR1 and CDR2 (germline): LGHNT, FRNRAP. The CDR3 is 12 amino acids. In nucleotides, the CDR3 is TGTGCTAGTGCCCTCCGGAGCACTGAAGCTTTCTTT. Amino acid sequence: CASALRSTEAFF.

This chain uses TRBV7-9 with TRBJ2-3; 12 positions agree with TRBD2. This CDR3 contains 17 residues. CDR1 is SEHNR and CDR2 is FQNEAQ in the germline V gene (reference sequence). Losses at the gene ends were 5 bases for V and 3 bases for J; bases not matched to a gene: 9. The CDR3 nucleotides read TGTGCCAGCAGCGCCAGGACTAGCGGGGAGATAACAGATACGCAGTATTTT. It is translated as CASSARTSGEITDTQYF.

This rearrangement joins TRBV4-1 to TRBJ1-4; D is perhaps TRBD1 (6 bases). The CDR3 is 17 amino acids. The germline V gene has CDR1 MGHRA and CDR2 YSYEKL. Trimming pared 1 base from V and 8 bases from J, leaving 20 bases between. CDR3 in DNA: TGCGCCAGCAGCCAAGCCCGAAAGGGGGAAGTAGGGGAAAAACTGTTTTTT. The encoded protein is CASSQARKGEVGEKLFF.

The chain recombines TRBV10-3 with TRBJ1-1; D is unresolved. Germline CDR1 is ENHRY and CDR2 is SYGVKD. V lost 6 bases, J lost 2 bases, and 10 bases lay in between. The CDR3 is 13 amino acids. CDR3 sequence reads: CAIRSLSNTEAFF. DNA for the CDR3: TGTGCCATCAGGAGCTTATCCAACACTGAAGCTTTCTTT.

The rearrangement links TRBV5-1 to TRBJ2-5; 8 nucleotides line up with TRBD2. In germline, CDR1 is SGHRS, CDR2 YFSETQ. The CDR3 contains 14 residues. The V segment lost 4 bases and the J segment 5 bases; nucleotides outside the gene matches: 7. The CDR3 sequence is CASSPRGGRETQYF. CDR3 sequence (DNA): TGCGCCAGCAGCCCCCGGGGGGGAAGGGAGACCCAGTACTTC.

This chain joins TRBV5-6 and TRBJ1-5; D uncertain. This CDR3 is built from 14 residues. Germline loops: CDR1 SGHDT, CDR2 YYEEEE. Trimming shortened V by 4 bases and J by 1 base, and 9 bases separated the two germline ends. The CDR3 region is CASSPRESNQPQHF. The CDR3 nucleotides read TGTGCCAGCAGCCCCCGAGAAAGCAATCAGCCCCAGCATTTT.

V usage is TRBV21-1 and J usage is TRBJ1-2. TRBV21-1 is labeled a pseudogene. This CDR3 contains 12 residues. CDR3 DNA: TGTGCCAGCAGCAAAGGAGGGTATGGCTACACCTTC. Residues: CASSKGGYGYTF.

This sequence joins TRBV9 and TRBJ2-4, with 16 bases lining up with TRBD2. The CDR3 consists of 18 residues. Germline values: CDR1 SGDLS, CDR2 YYNGEE. V lost 3 bases, J lost 1 base, and 4 bases stayed unmatched. The CDR3 DNA follows: TGTGCCAGCAGCGAGGGACTAGCGGGGGGGCTGGCCAAAAACATTCAGTACTTC. Amino acid sequence: CASSEGLAGGLAKNIQYF.